These 23 T cell receptor beta chains were all obtained from the same sample, sequenced in a study of T cell repertoires in ileal Crohn's disease (dated 2019 in TCRdb). Receptor libraries were prepared by the immunoSEQ multiplex PCR assay. TCRdb re-hosts the immuneACCESS table, in-frame sequences only. Its copies lack some clones; in the studies checked, an unresolved V gene accounts for under half of them, and the cause for the rest is not known. The sample table holds about 17,000 clones, of which more than 65% were seen once. Less than 5% of the sample goes to the ten largest clones. This specimen's time point label, per the study, means: neoterminal ileum biopsy at postoperative endoscopy, about 6 months after surgery. Sample: ileal tissue. The receptors originated from an adult with Crohn's disease.

The CDR3 DNA sequence: TGTGCCAGCAGCTTACCGGGCTCTGGAAACACCATATATTTT. Amino acids: CASSLPGSGNTIYF. The genes are TRBV5-6 and TRBJ1-3; the D is unclear. In germline, CDR1 is SGHDT, CDR2 YYEEEE. V lost 2 bases and J 0 bases, leaving 6 bases between the germline ends. The length of the CDR3 is 14 residues.

The chain recombines TRBV30 with TRBJ1-2; D is unclear. V dropped 4 bases and J dropped 5 bases, with 8 bases sitting between them. The CDR3 is made up of 11 amino acids. Germline CDR1 reads GTSNPN; CDR2 reads SVGIG (reference sequence). CDR3 sequence: CAWTGGYGYTF. CDR3 bases: TGTGCCTGGACTGGAGGGTATGGCTACACCTTC.

This clone was recorded a few times. This sequence joins TRBV2 and TRBJ2-5, with D unclear. CDR3 length: 14 amino acids. Trimming cost V 1 base and J 3 bases, with 9 bases left between them. Germline V gene data show CDR1 as SNHLY and CDR2 as FYNNEI. CDR3 amino acids: CASSEDGFKETQYF. DNA for the CDR3: TGTGCCAGCAGTGAAGACGGGTTTAAAGAGACCCAGTACTTC.

This clone was found a few times. V gene TRBV18 combines with J gene TRBJ2-7, with TRBD1 identical over 8 bases. After removal of 6 bases from V and 4 bases from J, the junction contained 5 bases not matched to a gene. Germline V gene lookup returns CDR1 KGHSH and CDR2 LQKENI. The CDR3 contains 13 residues. The CDR3 spells CASSRQGSYEQYF. CDR3 bases: TGTGCCAGCTCGAGACAGGGGTCTTACGAGCAGTACTTC. Combining the CDR3 with reference TRBV18 and TRBJ2-7 gives the whole variable domain NAGVMQNPRHLVRRRGQEARLRCSPMKGHSHVYWYRQLPEEGLKFMVYLQKENIIDESGMPKERFSAEFPKEGPSILRIQQVVRGDSAAYFCASSRQGSYEQYFGPGTRLTVT.

The rearrangement uses TRBV5-4 and TRBJ1-6; 7 bases line up with TRBD1. The CDR3 loop spans 14 amino acids. Trimming removed 0 bases from V and 7 bases from J; junction bases left unmatched: 1. CDR1 is SGHNT, CDR2 YYREEE, per germline (reference sequence). The CDR3: CASSLDRGNSPLHF. The CDR3 bases are TGTGCCAGCAGCTTGGACAGGGGAAATTCACCCCTCCACTTT.

This clone was seen only a few times. The chain couples TRBV7-2 to TRBJ2-5; 8 nucleotides agree with TRBD2. The CDR3 spans 15 residues. V lost 4 bases and J lost 3; bases outside the gene matches: 7. Germline assignment: CDR1 SGHTA and CDR2 FQGNSA. The CDR3 DNA follows: TGTGCCAGCAGCTCGAGCGGGAGAGAGGAAGAGACCCAGTACTTC. Its translation is CASSSSGREEETQYF.

The gene calls are TRBV5-6 and TRBJ2-7; TRBD2 matches at 14 bases. The CDR3 contains 15 residues. V trimming: 4 bases; J trimming: 4 bases; junction bases outside the gene matches: 4. Germline lookup yields CDR1 SGHDT and CDR2 YYEEEE. The CDR3 bases are TGTGCCAGCAGCCAAGGGACTAGCGGGAGTTACGAGCAGTACTTC. This encodes CASSQGTSGSYEQYF. Full variable domain (outside the CDR3, taken from reference TRBV5-6 and TRBJ2-7): DAGVTQSPTHLIKTRGQQVTLRCSPKSGHDTVSWYQQALGQGPQFIFQYYEEEERQRGNFPDRFSGHQFPNYSSELNVNALLLGDSALYLCASSQGTSGSYEQYFGPGTRLTVT.

In this sample, this clone turned up a few times. J is TRBJ2-7 and V is TRBV18, with TRBD1 identical over 8 bases. CDR1 is KGHSH and CDR2 is LQKENI in the germline V gene. The junction had 2 bases not matched to a gene; V was cut back by 0 bases and J by 4 bases. The CDR3 has 14 amino acids. The CDR3 DNA sequence: TGTGCCAGCTCACCACCCGACAGGGGTTACGAGCAGTACTTC. The encoded protein is CASSPPDRGYEQYF. The variable domain in full, with the rest retrieved from reference TRBV18 and TRBJ2-7, is NAGVMQNPRHLVRRRGQEARLRCSPMKGHSHVYWYRQLPEEGLKFMVYLQKENIIDESGMPKERFSAEFPKEGPSILRIQQVVRGDSAAYFCASSPPDRGYEQYFGPGTRLTVT.

The CDR3 sequence is CASSLGGSSADTQYF. The CDR3 region has the DNA TGTGCCAGCAGCTTGGGGGGTAGTAGCGCAGATACGCAGTATTTT. The chain recombines TRBV5-4 with TRBJ2-3, with D possibly TRBD2 on 5 matching bases. CDR3 size: 15 residues. The V and J ends lost 0 bases and 4 bases respectively, with 12 bases between them. The germline gives CDR1 SGHNT, CDR2 YYREEE (reference sequence).

This clone occurred a few times. The chain uses TRBV7-9 and TRBJ2-1; 12 bases match TRBD2. V shed 4 bases, J shed 5 bases, and the junction held 12 bases outside the gene matches. Per germline, CDR1 SEHNR and CDR2 FQNEAQ (reference sequence). The CDR3 is made up of 18 amino acids. This CDR3 reads CASSSRLAGAVPDNEQFF. The CDR3 region has the DNA TGTGCCAGCAGCTCCAGACTAGCGGGAGCGGTCCCCGACAATGAGCAGTTCTTC.

In its sample, this clone was seen a few times. The chain joins TRBV6-5 to TRBJ1-5; TRBD1 aligns across 8 bases. Germline V gene data show CDR1 as MNHEY and CDR2 as SVGAGI. The length of the CDR3 is 15 residues. V lost 5 bases and J lost 6; bases outside the gene matches: 9. CDR3 in DNA: TGTGCCAGCAGTAGCGGACAGGGATTGAGTCAGCCCCAGCATTTT. It is translated as CASSSGQGLSQPQHF.

This clone occurred a few times. The J gene is TRBJ1-1, the V gene TRBV2; D is undetermined. Deletions cut 8 bases from V and 6 bases from J, with 19 bases between. The germline gives CDR1 SNHLY, CDR2 FYNNEI. The CDR3 has 14 amino acids. The CDR3 protein is CASGKRLGDAEAFF. The CDR3 DNA reads TGTGCCAGCGGTAAAAGACTAGGTGACGCTGAAGCTTTCTTT. The variable domain in full, with the rest retrieved from reference TRBV2 and TRBJ1-1, is EPEVTQTPSHQVTQMGQEVILRCVPISNHLYFYWYRQILGQKVEFLVSFYNNEISEKSEIFDDQFSVERPDGSNFTLKIRSTKLEDSAMYFCASGKRLGDAEAFFGQGTRLTVV.

This clone was seen only once. The V call is TRBV6-1, the J call TRBJ1-2; no firm D call. Between the trimmed V and J ends, which lost 7 bases and 4 bases, there was a span of 7 bases. There are 11 residues in the CDR3. The germline V gene encodes CDR1 MNHNS and CDR2 SASEGT. The chain's CDR3 is CASNPLYGYTF. CDR3 in DNA: TGTGCCAGCAATCCCCTCTATGGCTACACCTTC.

CDR3 protein: CASSPLTHPRTYEQYF. CDR3 nucleotides: TGTGCCAGCAGCCCCCTAACACACCCCAGGACCTACGAGCAGTACTTC. This chain joins TRBV21-1 and TRBJ2-7; the DNA was not used to check the table's D call, TRBD1. TRBV21-1 is assigned pseudogene status. The CDR3 extends over 16 amino acids.

This clone was seen more than once but under ten times. This CDR3 is CASSPAFAGDAETQYF. CDR3 DNA: TGTGCCAGCTCACCAGCCTTCGCGGGGGACGCAGAGACCCAGTACTTC. The rearrangement joins TRBV18 to TRBJ2-5; 7 bases are a match to TRBD2. With V trimmed by 2 bases and J by 4 bases, 10 bases remained unmatched. Germline-derived CDR1 and CDR2 are KGHSH and LQKENI. The CDR3 is made up of 16 amino acids.

The chain uses TRBV6-1 and TRBJ2-1; D unresolved. This CDR3 has 13 residues. Germline V lookup: CDR1 MNHNS, CDR2 SASEGT. V was pared by 5 bases and J by 9 bases, with 14 bases between. CDR3 sequence (DNA): TGTGCCAGCAGTCCAGACATTGTGGGTGAGCAGTTCTTC. Translation gives CASSPDIVGEQFF.

By share, this clone counts as medium-sized (0.01 to 0.1%). The chain has TRBV6-6 and TRBJ1-1; perhaps TRBD1 as D (6 bases). V dropped 6 bases and J dropped 13 bases, with 12 bases sitting between them. Germline V gene sequence: CDR1 MNHNY, CDR2 SVGAGI (reference sequence). There are 10 residues in the CDR3. DNA for the CDR3: TGTGCCAGCAGCGGGACAATCTTTTTCTTT. Encoded protein: CASSGTIFFF.

The chain has TRBV5-4 and TRBJ2-5, with D possibly matching TRBD2 (5 bases). The CDR3 consists of 16 residues. V was clipped by 3 bases and J by 2 bases, with 17 bases between them. The germline V gene encodes CDR1 SGHNT and CDR2 YYREEE (reference sequence). The CDR3 DNA reads as TGTGCCAGCAGCTCCGGATCTAGCAACGGACAAGAGACCCAGTACTTC. Protein product: CASSSGSSNGQETQYF.

This clone turned up a few times. The chain is built from TRBV7-2 and TRBJ1-2; D gene unclear. V lost 8 bases and J 5 bases, leaving 12 bases between the germline ends. Germline lookup yields CDR1 SGHTA and CDR2 FQGNSA. The CDR3 totals 12 residues. Written as DNA, the CDR3 is TGTGCCAGCGGGCTATTCCTATATGGCTACACCTTC. Amino acids: CASGLFLYGYTF.

The rearrangement links TRBV11-3 to TRBJ2-1; a possible D gene is TRBD2 (6 bases). Germline values: CDR1 SGHNT, CDR2 YENEEA. The CDR3 consists of 14 residues. The ends were cut back, 5 bases at V and 9 bases at J, with 17 bases in the middle. The chain's CDR3 is CASSQGPVGGEQFF. CDR3 nucleotides: TGTGCCAGCAGCCAAGGACCCGTCGGGGGTGAGCAGTTCTTC.

The chain is built from TRBV27 and TRBJ2-1; possible D gene TRBD1, 6 bases. The length of the CDR3 is 17 residues. Germline V gives CDR1 MNHEY, CDR2 SMNVEV (reference sequence). Between the trimmed V and J ends, which lost 1 base and 5 bases, there was a span of 18 bases. The CDR3 region has the DNA TGTGCCAGCAGTTTATTTTGGGGGCCACGAAGAGACAATGAGCAGTTCTTC. Translating it yields CASSLFWGPRRDNEQFF.

The sample holds a few counts of this clone. This chain connects TRBV18 to TRBJ2-1; 12 bases are a match to TRBD2. Germline CDR1 reads KGHSH; CDR2 reads LQKENI. The CDR3 has 16 amino acids. V gave up 0 bases and J gave up 6 bases; unmatched junction bases: 3. CDR3 residues: CASSPPRLAGVNEQFF. CDR3 bases: TGTGCCAGCTCACCACCGCGACTAGCGGGAGTCAATGAGCAGTTCTTC.

The chain couples TRBV2 to TRBJ2-2; TRBD1 is a possible D gene (6 bases). The CDR3 sequence is 11 residues long. CDR1 is SNHLY and CDR2 is FYNNEI in the germline V gene. V was shortened by 9 bases and J by 6 bases, with 8 bases between the two germline ends. Written as DNA, the CDR3 is TGTGCCAGTCAGGGGTCCGGGGAGCTGTTTTTT. Translated: CASQGSGELFF. Full variable domain (missing parts from reference TRBV2 and TRBJ2-2): EPEVTQTPSHQVTQMGQEVILRCVPISNHLYFYWYRQILGQKVEFLVSFYNNEISEKSEIFDDQFSVERPDGSNFTLKIRSTKLEDSAMYFCASQGSGELFFGEGSRLTVL.